The clone carrying this T cell receptor beta chain was seen ten or more times. Its antigen remains unknown. These data belong to a study of T cells in Graves' hyperthyroidism and ophthalmopathy. Clinical symptoms, serum thyroxine and TRAb, thyroid ultrasound and orbital computed tomography were used for the diagnoses. Broader study findings: Before onset, by a median of about six months, the model predicted ophthalmopathy. From stable hyperthyroidism, ophthalmopathy was set apart by a 13 V-J model. Blood samples included most of the expanded thyroid clonotypes exceeding 0.001.

The CDR3 regions of TCR beta were amplified from RNA transcripts. First-round RT-PCR targeting the TCR CDR3 was performed with the HTBI primer set. TCRdb reprocessed the multiplex PCR reads with MiXCR, giving one entry per CDR3 protein. The sample shows hundreds of thousands of distinct CDR3 sequences, about 45% of them seen only once. V shed 3 bases, J shed 2 bases, and the junction held 5 bases outside the gene matches. This CDR3 spans 15 amino acids. Germline V lookup: CDR1 SGHTA, CDR2 FQGNSA. The genes are TRBV7-2 and TRBJ2-7; the match to TRBD2 covers 9 bases. The source of this sequence is an adult man with Graves' disease, either hyperthyroidism or ophthalmopathy (not recorded which). The sample consisted of peripheral blood or thyroid tissue (not recorded which). This CDR3 reads CASSFGGRATYEQYF. In DNA, the CDR3 is TGTGCCAGCAGCTTTGGCGGGAGGGCCACCTACGAGCAGTACTTC.